This T cell receptor beta chain was sequenced during a study of cytomegalovirus exposure and HLA in healthy donors. Study as a whole: Sequencing of about 179 million T cells in an earlier analysis found 90 million to 120 million unique TCR beta sequences.

Findings and caveats of the study: Investigators reported fewer than 200 TCR beta chains as tied to cytomegalovirus.

It was with 60 Vbeta and 13 Jbeta primers that the PCR ran. Clones were sequenced by immunoSEQ multiplex PCR, and TCRdb holds only the in-frame ones, with some missing. Of around 64,000 clones listed, 86% are singletons. On this clone itself: As yet, its antigen is unknown.

The clonotype originates from a woman under 40 in good health and CMV-seronegative. Sequences were obtained from PBMCs.

The CDR3 region is CASSLSVRANEKLFF. DNA for the CDR3: TGTGCCAGCAGCCTATCGGTGAGGGCTAATGAAAAACTGTTTTTT. This chain links TRBV6-5 with TRBJ1-4; no firm D call. Trimming removed 6 bases from V and 3 bases from J, with 14 bases in between. This CDR3 has 15 residues. Germline V gene lookup returns CDR1 MNHEY and CDR2 SVGAGI.